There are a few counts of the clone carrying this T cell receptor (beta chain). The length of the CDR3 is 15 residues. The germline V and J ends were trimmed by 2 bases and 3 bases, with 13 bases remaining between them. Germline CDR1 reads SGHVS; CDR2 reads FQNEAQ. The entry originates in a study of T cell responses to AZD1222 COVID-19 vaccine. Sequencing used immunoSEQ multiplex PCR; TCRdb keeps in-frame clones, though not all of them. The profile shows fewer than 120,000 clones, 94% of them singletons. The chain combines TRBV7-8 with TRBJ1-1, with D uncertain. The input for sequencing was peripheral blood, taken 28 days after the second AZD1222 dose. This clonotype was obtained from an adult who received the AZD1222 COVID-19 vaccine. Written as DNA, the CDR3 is TGTGCCAGCAGCTTATCAATCGGGGTGGACACTGAAGCTTTCTTT. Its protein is CASSLSIGVDTEAFF.